What follows are 32 T cell receptor beta chains derived from one specimen sequenced in a study of glioma-infiltrating T cells. The iRepertoire nested amplicon-rescue multiplex PCR amplified TCR alpha and beta CDR3s from RNA. MiXCR, run by TCRdb on the multiplex PCR reads, gives a single entry per CDR3 protein. The sample consists of 100,000 to 150,000 distinct CDR3 sequences, 23% of them appearing once. The sample comprised glioma tissue, nonneoplastic brain tissue, or PBMCs (not recorded which). Receptors originate from a human donor with low-grade glioma or glioblastoma, undergoing nonglioma brain surgery, or in good health (not recorded which).

This clonotype was observed many times. This rearrangement joins TRBV6-1 to TRBJ2-3; 12 bases match TRBD2. Germline V gene lookup returns CDR1 MNHNS and CDR2 SASEGT. V gave up 7 bases and J gave up 0 bases; unmatched junction bases: 14. The CDR3 is 19 residues long. CDR3 sequence: CASNPSGTSGLFSTDTQYF. The CDR3 nucleotides are TGTGCCAGCAACCCTTCCGGGACTAGCGGGCTTTTTAGCACAGATACGCAGTATTTT.

This clonotype has at least ten counts. This chain links TRBV20-1 with TRBJ1-1, with D maybe TRBD1 (6 bases). Trimming took 3 bases from V and 4 from J, leaving 9 bases between them. This CDR3 is 12 amino acids long. Germline CDR1 DFQATT, CDR2 SNEGSKA (reference sequence). The CDR3 reads CSARSRGTEAFF. The CDR3 DNA reads TGCAGTGCTAGGAGCAGGGGCACTGAAGCTTTCTTT.

On this clonotype itself: At one of its ends the junction is not consistent with the germline gene, which may arise from a read error. The chain is built from TRBV20-1 and TRBJ2-1, with D possibly being TRBD2 (5 bases). Germline V CDR1 and CDR2: DFQATT, SNEGSKA (reference sequence). The CDR3 is 16 amino acids. CDR3 sequence: CSARGGSANLYNKQFF. CDR3 nucleotides: TGCAGTGCTAGGGGTGGGAGCGCAAACCTCTACAATAAGCAGTTCTTC.

Turning to this clonotype: Germline is not matched at one junction end, which may reflect a read error. The gene calls are TRBV15 and TRBJ1-1, with D possibly being TRBD1 (5 bases). The germline CDR1 and CDR2 sequences are LNHNV and YYDKDF (reference sequence). The CDR3 has 13 amino acids. The CDR3 DNA follows: TGTGCCACCAGCCGAGCAGTGGACACTAAAGCTTTCTTT. As protein: CATSRAVDTKAFF.

This clonotype showed up just a few times. The rearrangement links TRBV12-3 or TRBV12-4 to TRBJ1-3; D gene ambiguous. V shed 5 bases and J shed 4 bases, with 9 bases lying between them. CDR3 length: 13 residues. The CDR3 reads CASSTSEGNTIYF. The CDR3 DNA is TGTGCCAGCAGTACATCCGAAGGAAACACCATATATTTT.

This clonotype has at least ten counts. J is TRBJ2-3 and V is TRBV6-6, with 7 bases aligning to TRBD2. The ends lost 0 bases at V and 7 bases at J; junction bases unmatched: 7. There are 15 residues in the CDR3. Germline V lookup: CDR1 MNHNY, CDR2 SVGAGI (reference sequence). This CDR3 reads CASSYSTSQGNTQYF. The CDR3 region has the DNA TGTGCCAGCAGTTACTCGACTAGCCAGGGCAATACGCAGTATTTT.

This clonotype was counted many times. The CDR3 nucleotides are TGCGCCAGCAGCCAAGAAGGAAGCGGGAGTTTCCACGAGCAGTACTTC. This sequence encodes CASSQEGSGSFHEQYF. The V gene is TRBV4-1, the J gene TRBJ2-7, with 8 bases aligning to TRBD2. V lost 0 bases to trimming and J lost 5 bases; unmatched junction nucleotides: 9. This CDR3 is built from 16 residues. CDR1 is MGHRA, CDR2 YSYEKL, per germline.

Remarks on this clonotype: It may be a read error: a sequence one base away is much more abundant. The rearrangement links TRBV7-9 to TRBJ2-3; possible D gene TRBD1, 5 bases. The CDR3 consists of 13 residues. The V gene's germline CDR1 is SEHNR and CDR2 FQNEAQ (reference sequence). As DNA, the CDR3 is TGTGCAGCAGCAACAGGTGATACAGATACGCAGTATTTT. Protein product: CAAATGDTDTQYF.

This clonotype was observed a few times. The gene calls are TRBV4-3 and TRBJ2-5; TRBD2 agrees at 8 bases. With V trimmed by 1 base and J by 4 bases, 8 bases remained unmatched. Looked up from germline, CDR1 is LGHNA and CDR2 is YSLEER. The CDR3 is 16 amino acids. CDR3 residues: CASSQATGGLGETQYF. The DNA for the CDR3 is TGCGCCAGCAGCCAAGCGACGGGAGGGCTCGGAGAGACCCAGTACTTC.

This clonotype was counted many times. This sequence joins TRBV6-1 and TRBJ2-1; 7 bases are a match to TRBD2. CDR1 is MNHNS, CDR2 SASEGT, per germline. After removal of 7 bases from V and 9 bases from J, the junction contained 21 bases not matched to a gene. The CDR3 consists of 17 residues. The CDR3 region is CASKRPTRAGELFEQFF. CDR3 coding DNA: TGTGCCAGCAAACGTCCGACCCGGGCGGGAGAGTTATTTGAGCAGTTCTTC.

Note on this clonotype: A clone one base away is much larger, so this may be a read error. The CDR3 does not end in the conserved phenylalanine or tryptophan, so this is likely a read error. The chain uses TRBV4-1 and TRBJ2-7; D unresolved. The CDR3 sequence is 12 residues long. CDR1 MGHRA and CDR2 YSYEKL come from the germline V gene. The V gene lost 1 base and the J gene lost 6 bases, with 7 bases spanning the gap. CDR3 residues: CASSQAGREQYL. The CDR3 DNA reads TGCGCCAGCAGCCAAGCCGGGCGCGAGCAGTACCTC.

This clonotype was seen ten or more times. The V and J genes are TRBV6-1 and TRBJ1-1; a weak D match, TRBD1 (6 bases). Germline CDR1 MNHNS, CDR2 SASEGT. The CDR3 totals 15 residues. V lost 5 bases and J lost 3, with 16 bases in between. CDR3 nucleotide sequence: TGTGCCAGCAGTACAAGGACAGAGCTCTACACTGAAGCTTTCTTT. It specifies CASSTRTELYTEAFF.

The V gene is TRBV3-1, the J gene TRBJ2-7, with TRBD1 identical over 11 bases. Losses at the gene ends were 1 base for V and 5 bases for J; bases not matched to a gene: 7. CDR1 and CDR2 (germline): LGHDT, YNNKEL (reference sequence). The CDR3 is 16 amino acids. The CDR3 sequence: CASSQASGQGGHEQYF. The DNA of the CDR3 is TGTGCCAGCAGCCAAGCTTCGGGACAGGGGGGCCACGAGCAGTACTTC.

The chain has TRBV12-3 or TRBV12-4 and TRBJ1-5; maybe TRBD1 (5 bases). The CDR3 consists of 15 residues. V dropped 1 base and J dropped 4 bases, with 11 bases sitting between them. The CDR3 sequence: CASSLGVGPNQPQHF. Written as DNA, the CDR3 is TGTGCCAGCAGTTTAGGGGTGGGGCCGAATCAGCCCCAGCATTTT.

The chain links TRBV19 to TRBJ2-7, with 12 nucleotides matching TRBD2. The CDR3 contains 15 residues. From germline, CDR1 is LNHDA and CDR2 SQIVND (reference sequence). The J segment lost 7 bases and the V segment lost 5 bases, leaving 9 bases of the junction unmatched. The CDR3 nucleotides are TGTGCCAGTAGTCCACGACTAGCGGGAGATTGGGAGCAGTACTTC. Its translation: CASSPRLAGDWEQYF.

This clonotype has a count of ten or more. The chain has TRBV18 and TRBJ2-1; 9 bases are a match to TRBD2. Losses at the gene ends were 1 base for V and 7 bases for J; bases not matched to a gene: 8. The germline V gene encodes CDR1 KGHSH and CDR2 LQKENI. The CDR3 is 16 amino acids. This CDR3 is CASSPQLAGEGNEQFF. CDR3 coding DNA: TGTGCCAGCTCACCACAGTTAGCGGGAGAAGGTAATGAGCAGTTCTTC.

This clonotype has just a few counts. The CDR3, as DNA: TGTGCCAGCAGCTTAGCGGGAGGTAGTATTTCAGATACGCAGTATTTT. Encoded protein: CASSLAGGSISDTQYF. The J gene is TRBJ2-3, the V gene TRBV7-3; 8 positions match TRBD2. Looked up from germline, CDR1 is SGHTA and CDR2 is FQGTGA. The CDR3 sequence is 16 residues long. The V gene end was trimmed by 2 bases and the J gene end by 4 bases; junction bases not matched to a gene: 8.

This clonotype was counted between two and nine times. Just one base apart from a much larger clone, this may be a read error. The V and J genes are TRBV7-6 and TRBJ2-7, with D hard to call. Germline CDR1 reads SGHVS; CDR2 reads FNYEAQ. The CDR3 contains 12 residues. Between the trimmed V and J ends, which lost 4 bases and 3 bases, there was a span of 7 bases. The CDR3 sequence: CASSSNRYEQYF. In DNA, the CDR3 is TGTGCCAGCAGCTCTAACCGCTACGAGCAGTACTTC.

This clonotype was found once. The J gene is TRBJ2-5, the V gene TRBV9; the match to TRBD2 covers 11 bases. Trimming cost V 3 bases and J 0 bases; bases outside gene matches: 1. Germline CDR1 is SGDLS and CDR2 is YYNGEE. This CDR3 is 15 amino acids long. The CDR3 DNA follows: TGTGCCAGCAGCGCTAGCGGGAGGTACCAAGAGACCCAGTACTTC. Encoded protein: CASSASGRYQETQYF.

This clonotype came up a few times. The chain recombines TRBV9 with TRBJ1-3; 7 nucleotides align to TRBD1. The ends lost 3 bases at V and 8 bases at J; junction bases unmatched: 8. There are 14 residues in the CDR3. Germline values: CDR1 SGDLS, CDR2 YYNGEE. The chain's CDR3 is CASSARQGADTIYF. DNA for the CDR3: TGTGCCAGCAGCGCGAGACAGGGCGCGGACACCATATATTTT.

This clonotype was observed many times. This rearrangement joins TRBV7-2 to TRBJ2-7, with 12 bases that match TRBD2. There are 15 residues in the CDR3. With V trimmed by 7 bases and J by 2 bases, 6 bases remained unmatched. The V gene's germline CDR1 is SGHTA and CDR2 FQGNSA. DNA for the CDR3: TGTGCCAGCACCCTGACTAGCGGGAGTACCTACGAGCAGTACTTC. This encodes CASTLTSGSTYEQYF.

This clonotype was counted at least ten times. The gene calls are TRBV28 and TRBJ1-5; no clear D gene. The germline CDR1 and CDR2 sequences are MDHEN and SYDVKM. This CDR3 comprises 14 residues. Trimming shortened V by 5 bases and J by 6 bases, and 14 bases separated the two germline ends. The CDR3 loop reads CASSVPGFGQPQHF. The CDR3 nucleotides read TGTGCCAGCAGTGTGCCCGGGTTCGGTCAGCCCCAGCATTTT.

The chain recombines TRBV2 with TRBJ1-5; D unclear. CDR3 length equals 14 residues. V lost 5 bases to trimming and J lost 1 base, with 9 bases between them. Germline loops: CDR1 SNHLY, CDR2 FYNNEI. CDR3 region: CASSPMGSNQPQHF. The CDR3 bases are TGTGCCAGCAGTCCCATGGGAAGCAATCAGCCCCAGCATTTT.

About this clonotype itself: Relative to the germline gene, one junction end is altered; a read error may explain this. The chain is built from TRBV6-1 and TRBJ1-1, with no clear D. The CDR3 loop spans 16 amino acids. Per the germline V gene, CDR1 is MNHNS and CDR2 is SASEGT. As DNA, the CDR3 is TGTGCCAGCCCGGTAAAGGAGCACGGCATGAACATTGAAGCTTTCTTT. Translating it yields CASPVKEHGMNIEAFF.

This clonotype has ten or more counts. The genes are TRBV27 and TRBJ2-7, with 10 bases that match TRBD1. The ends lost 5 bases at V and 5 bases at J; junction bases unmatched: 9. CDR1 and CDR2 (germline): MNHEY, SMNVEV (reference sequence). The CDR3 covers 15 residues. In DNA form, the CDR3 reads TGTGCCAGCAGTCCCCGACAGGGGGCTTTAAACGAGCAGTACTTC. Its translation is CASSPRQGALNEQYF.

The chain carries TRBV5-1 and TRBJ2-2, with D possibly being TRBD1 (6 bases). There are 14 residues in the CDR3. Germline V gene sequence: CDR1 SGHRS, CDR2 YFSETQ. V gave up 2 bases and J gave up 7 bases, with 12 bases separating them. The chain's CDR3 is CASSFQQGSGELFF. CDR3 DNA sequence: TGCGCCAGCAGCTTTCAACAGGGTAGCGGGGAGCTGTTTTTT.

This clonotype was seen a few times. This chain uses TRBV29-1 with TRBJ1-2; TRBD1 agrees at 8 bases. V lost 6 bases and J lost 2; bases outside the gene matches: 11. The germline gives CDR1 SQVTM, CDR2 ANQGSEA. This CDR3 has 15 amino acids. Here the CDR3 reads CSVLLTGARNYGYTF. The CDR3 nucleotides read TGCAGCGTATTACTGACAGGGGCCCGGAACTATGGCTACACCTTC.

This clonotype was counted many times. The chain joins TRBV20-1 to TRBJ2-7, with TRBD2 matching 10 bases. V lost 0 bases and J lost 6; bases outside the gene matches: 14. Germline-derived CDR1 and CDR2 are DFQATT and SNEGSKA (reference sequence). This CDR3 is 17 amino acids long. CDR3 nucleotide sequence: TGCAGTGCTAGAGATCCCCGGACTAGCGGTTCCCCCCTCGAGCAGTACTTC. This codes for CSARDPRTSGSPLEQYF.

This rearrangement joins TRBV12-5 to TRBJ2-1; possibly TRBD2 for D (6 bases). The germline V gene has CDR1 LGHNT and CDR2 FRNRAP. V was clipped by 5 bases and J by 6 bases, with 11 bases between them. CDR3 size: 13 residues. The CDR3 region is CASGPRRVNEQFF. CDR3 nucleotides: TGTGCTAGTGGTCCCAGGAGGGTCAATGAGCAGTTCTTC.

This chain connects TRBV19 to TRBJ2-1, with 13 bases aligning to TRBD2. CDR1 and CDR2 (germline): LNHDA, SQIVND (reference sequence). The V segment lost 3 bases and the J segment 6 bases; nucleotides outside the gene matches: 2. The CDR3 totals 15 residues. The CDR3 DNA reads as TGTGCCAGTAGTATGGGACTAGCGGGGCCCAATGAGCAGTTCTTC. Protein: CASSMGLAGPNEQFF.

As regards this clonotype: One base away lies a much larger clone, so this may be a sequencing read error. The chain is built from TRBV27 and TRBJ2-7, with a possible D match to TRBD2 (5 bases). Trimming took off 9 bases at V and 3 bases at J, with 18 bases between the two ends. The germline CDR1 and CDR2 sequences are MNHEY and SMNVEV (reference sequence). CDR3 length: 14 residues. Here the CDR3 DNA reads TGTGCCAGTCGCATCCGGGGTTATTACTACGAGCAGTACTTC. Its translation: CASRIRGYYYEQYF.

Comment on this clonotype: A junction boundary mismatches the germline segment, possibly from a read error. The gene calls are TRBV29-1 and TRBJ1-1, with a possible D match to TRBD1 (6 bases). Germline loops: CDR1 SQVTM, CDR2 ANQGSEA. The CDR3 runs 12 residues. The CDR3 reads CSVGTRNAEAFF. The CDR3 DNA follows: TGCAGCGTCGGGACAAGGAACGCTGAAGCTTTCTTT.